These 25 T cell receptor beta chains originate from one sample sequenced in a study of T cells in Graves' hyperthyroidism and ophthalmopathy. Amplified TCR beta CDR3 regions derived from RNA transcripts. HTBI primers were employed in a first-round RT-PCR of the TCR CDR3. TCRdb analysed the multiplex PCR reads with MiXCR anew, one entry per CDR3 protein. The sample includes about 420,000 distinct CDR3 sequences, 15% to 19% of them seen just once. Sequenced material: blood. The origin of the receptors is a woman aged 18-29 years with Graves' hyperthyroidism.

The chain joins TRBV5-5 to TRBJ1-4, with D perhaps TRBD1 (5 bases). The V end lost 3 bases, the J end lost 4 bases, and 10 bases lay between the germline ends. In germline, CDR1 is SGHKS, CDR2 YYEKEE (reference sequence). The CDR3 spans 14 residues. In nucleotides, the CDR3 is TGTGCCAGCAGCTGGGACTACGATAATGAAAAACTGTTTTTT. Translation: CASSWDYDNEKLFF. Together with reference TRBV5-5 and TRBJ1-4, the CDR3 gives the full variable domain: DAGVTQSPTHLIKTRGQQVTLRCSPISGHKSVSWYQQVLGQGPQFIFQYYEKEERGRGNFPDRFSARQFPNYSSELNVNALLLGDSALYLCASSWDYDNEKLFFGSGTQLSVL.

This clonotype has ten or more counts. The chain links TRBV28 to TRBJ2-3, with D maybe TRBD1 (5 bases). The V and J ends lost 6 bases and 2 bases respectively, with 15 bases between them. This CDR3 comprises 15 residues. Germline V gene lookup returns CDR1 MDHEN and CDR2 SYDVKM. The CDR3 region has the DNA TGTGCCAGCAGCCAGGGTGGAAAGGTCACAGATACGCAGTATTTT. It translates to CASSQGGKVTDTQYF.

This clonotype has only a few counts. V usage is TRBV27 and J usage is TRBJ2-7; D possibly uses TRBD1 or TRBD2 (5 bases each). The CDR3 is 14 amino acids. Germline CDR1 reads MNHEY; CDR2 reads SMNVEV (reference sequence). V dropped 5 bases and J dropped 2 bases, with 13 bases sitting between them. CDR3 sequence: CASSKPGPAYEQYF. CDR3 sequence (DNA): TGTGCCAGCAGTAAGCCGGGACCCGCCTACGAGCAGTACTTC.

In this sample, this clonotype turned up a few times. This rearrangement joins TRBV6-5 to TRBJ1-6; D possibly corresponds to TRBD1 (6 bases). The CDR3 has 16 residues. V was cut by 4 bases and J by 9 bases, with 19 bases left in between. From germline, CDR1 is MNHEY and CDR2 SVGAGI. CDR3 coding DNA: TGTGCCAGCAGTTCAAAAACAGGGAAGAGATCTTCACCCCTCCACTTT. Protein sequence: CASSSKTGKRSSPLHF.

This clonotype appeared many times. The CDR3 loop is CASSRRGGLGTDTQYF. The CDR3 DNA reads TGTGCCAGCAGCCGACGGGGGGGATTAGGCACAGATACGCAGTATTTT. The chain is built from TRBV3-1 and TRBJ2-3; 8 bases align to TRBD2. The CDR3 runs to 16 residues. From germline, CDR1 is LGHDT and CDR2 YNNKEL (reference sequence). Trimming removed 4 bases from V and 1 base from J; junction bases left unmatched: 7.

The rearrangement uses TRBV6-1 and TRBJ1-5, with 7 nucleotides matching TRBD1. V lost 7 bases, J lost 1 base, and 13 bases stayed unmatched. This CDR3 has 17 amino acids. CDR1 MNHNS and CDR2 SASEGT come from the germline V gene. In nucleotides, the CDR3 is TGTGCCAGCACTAAACCAGGCAGGGGGGTGAGCAATCAGCCCCAGCATTTT. The encoded protein is CASTKPGRGVSNQPQHF.

Many counts were recorded for this clonotype. The rearrangement uses TRBV7-2 and TRBJ2-7; D is possibly TRBD2 (6 bases). Trimming removed 5 bases from V and 3 bases from J, with 17 bases in between. The CDR3 has 15 residues. CDR1 SGHTA and CDR2 FQGNSA come from the germline V gene. CDR3 region: CASSPRGGRYYEQYF. The CDR3 DNA follows: TGTGCCAGCAGCCCTCGTGGGGGGAGATACTACGAGCAGTACTTC.

This clonotype was seen a few times. V is TRBV10-3 and J is TRBJ2-5, with D hard to call. Germline V lookup: CDR1 ENHRY, CDR2 SYGVKD. This CDR3 has 11 amino acids. Trimming stripped 8 bases from V and 5 bases from J, with 9 bases between. The CDR3 bases are TGTGCCATCGGAAAGGTTGAGACCCAGTACTTC. Translating gives CAIGKVETQYF.

V gene TRBV7-2 combines with J gene TRBJ2-1, with 15 bases identical to TRBD2. CDR1 SGHTA and CDR2 FQGNSA come from the germline V gene. Germline trimming cut 6 bases from V and 0 bases from J; bases unmatched to any gene: 3. The CDR3 is made up of 17 amino acids. CDR3 loop: CASRGLAGGSSYNEQFF. The DNA for the CDR3 is TGTGCCAGCAGGGGACTAGCGGGGGGAAGCTCCTACAATGAGCAGTTCTTC.

This clonotype was observed many times. The genes are TRBV3-1 and TRBJ1-2; D gene uncertain. The CDR3 is 15 amino acids. The V and J ends lost 0 bases and 4 bases respectively, with 12 bases between them. The germline CDR1 and CDR2 sequences are LGHDT and YNNKEL (reference sequence). CDR3 in amino acids: CASSQDRFWGYGYTF. In nucleotides, the CDR3 is TGTGCCAGCAGCCAAGATCGGTTTTGGGGCTATGGCTACACCTTC.

The sample holds many counts of this clonotype. The V gene is TRBV12-3 or TRBV12-4, the J gene TRBJ2-2, with 7 bases that match TRBD2. V lost 6 bases and J lost 2; bases outside the gene matches: 6. The CDR3 is 15 amino acids. The CDR3 loop is CASRKSSGNTGELFF. For the CDR3, the DNA is TGTGCCAGCAGAAAATCTAGCGGAAACACCGGGGAGCTGTTTTTT.

This clonotype was observed many times. The chain employs TRBV7-9 and TRBJ2-5; D call uncertain. The CDR3 is 12 residues long. Germline-derived CDR1 and CDR2 are SEHNR and FQNEAQ (reference sequence). With 7 bases removed from V and 7 bases from J, the gap between germline ends came to 13 bases. The CDR3 here is CASTYPMGTQYF. CDR3 nucleotide sequence: TGTGCCAGCACCTACCCGATGGGGACCCAGTACTTC. Using reference TRBV7-9 and TRBJ2-5 for the parts outside the CDR3, the full variable domain is DTGVSQNPRHKITKRGQNVTFRCDPISEHNRLYWYRQTLGQGPEFLTYFQNEAQLEKSRLLSDRFSAERPKGSFSTLEIQRTEQGDSAMYLCASTYPMGTQYFGPGTRLLVL.

The table lists this clonotype with many counts. The CDR3: CASSFSWTDTQYF. Here the CDR3 DNA reads TGCGCCAGCAGCTTCAGTTGGACAGATACGCAGTATTTT. J is TRBJ2-3 and V is TRBV5-1; unclear D gene. This CDR3 has 13 residues. Deletions cut 2 bases from V and 3 bases from J, with 7 bases between. Germline assignment: CDR1 SGHRS and CDR2 YFSETQ. The full variable domain, completed using reference TRBV5-1 and TRBJ2-3, is KAGVTQTPRYLIKTRGQQVTLSCSPISGHRSVSWYQQTPGQGLQFLFEYFSETQRNKGNFPGRFSGRQFSNSRSEMNVSTLELGDSALYLCASSFSWTDTQYFGPGTRLTVL.

This clonotype occurred a few times. A read error may explain this, as a much larger clone is one base away. The chain uses TRBV18 and TRBJ2-7, with D perhaps assigned TRBD1 or TRBD2 (5 bases each). The V end was cut by 3 bases, the J end by 0 bases, with 12 bases between. This CDR3 comprises 15 residues. Germline lookup yields CDR1 KGHSH and CDR2 LQKENI. As DNA, the CDR3 is TGTGCCAGCTCACCGCCCGGGGCAAACTCCTACGAGCAGTACTTC. Its translation: CASSPPGANSYEQYF.

The rearrangement joins TRBV20-1 to TRBJ2-7, with TRBD1 identical over 8 bases. Germline CDR1 and CDR2: DFQATT and SNEGSKA (reference sequence). CDR3 length: 12 amino acids. V trimming: 6 bases; J trimming: 9 bases; junction bases outside the gene matches: 10. The CDR3 nucleotides read TGCAGTGCCGGAGTTACAGGGGGATGGCAGTACTTC. Its protein product is CSAGVTGGWQYF.

This clonotype came up a few times. The CDR3 nucleotides are TGTGCCAGCACCCCGTGGGGGGCCGCATCTGGCGAGCAGTACTTC. Its translation: CASTPWGAASGEQYF. The rearrangement uses TRBV6-1 and TRBJ2-7; the D gene could be TRBD1 or TRBD2 (6 bases each). The CDR3 covers 15 residues. Per the germline V gene, CDR1 is MNHNS and CDR2 is SASEGT. Trimming removed 7 bases from V and 6 bases from J, with 22 bases in between.

This clonotype is a singleton in its sample. The chain uses TRBV27 and TRBJ2-3, with D maybe TRBD1 (6 bases). Trimming cost V 8 bases and J 0 bases, with 18 bases left between them. The length of the CDR3 is 16 residues. CDR1 MNHEY and CDR2 SMNVEV come from the germline V gene (reference sequence). The CDR3 nucleotides read TGTGCCAGCCTCAGGGTGACAGGCATGAGCACAGATACGCAGTATTTT. This encodes CASLRVTGMSTDTQYF.

This clonotype was recorded at least ten times. The V call is TRBV7-8, the J call TRBJ2-3, with D unresolved. From germline, CDR1 is SGHVS and CDR2 FQNEAQ. This CDR3 is 12 amino acids long. The V end lost 7 bases, the J end lost 11 bases, and 16 bases lay between the germline ends. CDR3 sequence (DNA): TGTGCCAGCACCCCGGGTGGCAGCAGGCAGTATTTT. This gives the protein CASTPGGSRQYF. The variable domain in full, completed from reference TRBV7-8 and TRBJ2-3, reads GAGVSQSPRYKVAKRGQDVALRCDPISGHVSLFWYQQALGQGPEFLTYFQNEAQLDKSGLPSDRFFAERPEGSVSTLKIQRTQQEDSAVYLCASTPGGSRQYFGPGTRLTVL.

This clonotype was recorded at least ten times. The chain employs TRBV7-2 and TRBJ2-1, with TRBD2 matching over 8 bases. The CDR3 runs 15 residues. CDR1 and CDR2 (germline): SGHTA, FQGNSA. J was trimmed by 6 bases and V by 4 bases; bases with no gene match: 8. This CDR3 is CASSSARGRPNEQFF. As DNA, the CDR3 is TGTGCCAGCAGCTCGGCCCGCGGGAGGCCCAATGAGCAGTTCTTC.

The sample holds many counts of this clonotype. The chain is built from TRBV15 and TRBJ1-2; weak D call: TRBD1 (6 bases). The V end lost 0 bases, the J end lost 3 bases, and 23 bases lay between the germline ends. Germline V gene data show CDR1 as LNHNV and CDR2 as YYDKDF (reference sequence). The CDR3 runs to 19 residues. The CDR3 is CATSRDLGAWGARHYGYTF. The CDR3 region has the DNA TGTGCCACCAGCAGAGATCTTGGTGCGTGGGGGGCGCGGCACTATGGCTACACCTTC.

This clonotype was seen at least ten times. This chain's CDR3 is CASSLERTVWLEQYF. The DNA of the CDR3 is TGTGCCAGCAGCTTAGAAAGGACAGTCTGGTTGGAGCAGTACTTC. The rearrangement uses TRBV11-2 and TRBJ2-7; TRBD1 might be the D (6 bases). Trimming removed 0 bases at V and 7 bases at J, with 16 bases between. Germline CDR1 is SGHAT and CDR2 is FQNNGV. The CDR3 has 15 residues. Based on the CDR3 plus reference TRBV11-2 and TRBJ2-7, the full variable domain is EAGVAQSPRYKIIEKRQSVAFWCNPISGHATLYWYQQILGQGPKLLIQFQNNGVVDDSQLPKDRFSAERLKGVDSTLKIQPAKLEDSAVYLCASSLERTVWLEQYFGPGTRLTVT.

On this clonotype itself: A single base separates this from a much larger clone, so it may be a read error. The rearrangement uses TRBV12-3 or TRBV12-4 and TRBJ1-1; perhaps TRBD1 as D (5 bases). The CDR3 totals 11 residues. The CDR3 region is CAGRENTEAFF. The CDR3 DNA is TGTGCCGGCAGGGAGAACACTGAAGCTTTCTTT.

Regarding this clonotype: Likely a read error: the CDR3 ends without its conserved phenylalanine or tryptophan. The chain combines TRBV6-9 with TRBJ1-3; 7 bases align to TRBD1. With 3 bases clipped from V and 3 bases from J, the junction kept 5 bases outside the gene matches. This CDR3 is 15 amino acids long. Germline V CDR1 and CDR2: MNHGY, SVAAGI. The CDR3 sequence is CASSYYGQVGNTIYL. CDR3 DNA: TGTGCCAGCAGTTACTACGGACAGGTTGGAAACACCATATATCTT.

This clonotype came up a few times. This rearrangement joins TRBV19 to TRBJ1-1, with TRBD1 as a possible D gene (6 bases). Germline V gene sequence: CDR1 LNHDA, CDR2 SQIVND (reference sequence). Trimming removed 7 bases at V and 1 base at J, with 10 bases between. This CDR3 is 13 amino acids long. The CDR3 loop reads CASNRASNTEAFF. The CDR3 nucleotides are TGTGCCAGTAACAGGGCCTCGAACACTGAAGCTTTCTTT.

This clonotype was seen ten or more times. The gene calls are TRBV6-1 and TRBJ1-4, with D unclear. Germline-derived CDR1 and CDR2 are MNHNS and SASEGT. The V end lost 5 bases, the J end lost 8 bases, and 18 bases lay between the germline ends. The CDR3 is made up of 15 amino acids. CDR3 sequence (DNA): TGTGCCAGCAGTTCCACCGGCGGAGGAAGAGAAAAACTGTTTTTT. Protein product: CASSSTGGGREKLFF.